This T cell receptor (beta chain) stems from a study of early T cells in non-severe SARS-CoV-2 infection. This clonotype showed up many times. TCRdb passed the 5' RACE reads through MiXCR, listing each CDR3 protein once. The sample lists about 40,000 distinct CDR3 sequences; approximately 6.3% were seen once. The sequence derives from an adult who was a healthcare worker with PCR-confirmed SARS-CoV-2 infection or an uninfected control (not recorded which). The sample was whole blood, taken at baseline.

For the CDR3, the DNA is TGTGCCAGCAGTTTGATCGCCTACAATGAGCAGTTCTTC. It encodes CASSLIAYNEQFF. The V and J genes are TRBV12-3 or TRBV12-4 and TRBJ2-1; D is unclear. V lost 3 bases, J lost 2 bases, and 5 bases lay in between. The CDR3 runs to 13 residues.